This is a list of T cell receptor beta chains from one sample in a study of blood T cells in healthy people across ages. TCRdb used MiXCR to reprocess the 5' RACE reads, holding one entry per CDR3 protein. This sample carries around 500,000 distinct CDR3 sequences, less than 60% of them seen once, and the ten largest clones take roughly 25%. Sequenced sample: blood. These receptors all stem from a man aged 80 or over in good health. Each CDR3 is given with its conserved first and last residue. A D gene is named only where the DNA matches it firmly. Size values are once, few and many counts, or a class for expanded clones, and some rows have none.

clone size: NA; J gene: TRBJ1-1; V gene: TRBV3-1; D gene: NA; CDR3 DNA: TGTGCCAGCAGCCAAGATCTAAGAGCTTTCTTT; CDR3 protein: CASSQDLRAFF
clone size: NA; J gene: TRBJ2-7; V gene: TRBV4-1; D gene: TRBD2; CDR3 DNA: TGCGCCAGCAGCCGGGCGGGACTAGCGGGAGTTCGGGGCTGCGAGCAGTACTTC; CDR3 protein: CASSRAGLAGVRGCEQYF
clone size: once; J gene: TRBJ2-3; V gene: TRBV15; D gene: NA; CDR3 DNA: TGTGCCACCAGGCAGGGGCAAGGAGATACGCAGTATTTT; CDR3 protein: CATRQGQGDTQYF
clone size: few; J gene: TRBJ1-1; V gene: TRBV7-6; D gene: NA; CDR3 DNA: TGTGCCAGCAGCTTAGCCGCCGGGCGGAACACTGAAGCTTTCTTT; CDR3 protein: CASSLAAGRNTEAFF
clone size: many; J gene: TRBJ2-7; V gene: TRBV4-3; D gene: NA; CDR3 DNA: TGCGCCAGCAGCCAAGTTGTAGTCTCCGGCTTGAGCTCCTACGAGCAGTACTTC; CDR3 protein: CASSQVVVSGLSSYEQYF
clone size: few; J gene: TRBJ2-7; V gene: TRBV6-2/TRBV6-3; D gene: NA; CDR3 DNA: TGTGCCAGCAGCCCCGCAGGGTCCACCTACGAGCAGTACTTC; CDR3 protein: CASSPAGSTYEQYF
clone size: NA; J gene: TRBJ2-1; V gene: TRBV20-1; D gene: NA; CDR3 DNA: TGCAGTGCTCACTCCTACCTGGGGTACAATGAGCAGTTCTTC; CDR3 protein: CSAHSYLGYNEQFF
clone size: few; J gene: TRBJ1-5; V gene: TRBV5-1; D gene: NA; CDR3 DNA: TGCGCCAGCAGATCTGACACAGGGAGCAATCAGCCCCAGCATTTT; CDR3 protein: CASRSDTGSNQPQHF
clone size: NA; J gene: TRBJ2-3; V gene: TRBV2; D gene: TRBD1; CDR3 DNA: TGTGCCGGAGGACAGGGGCAGACAGATACGCAGTATTTT; CDR3 protein: CAGGQGQTDTQYF
clone size: few; J gene: TRBJ2-1; V gene: TRBV9; D gene: NA; CDR3 DNA: TGTGCCAGCAGCGTCGAGGGGGACCCATCCTACAATGAGCAGTTCTTC; CDR3 protein: CASSVEGDPSYNEQFF